This TCR beta chain was identified during a study of radiotherapy plus CTLA-4 blockade in lung cancer. Turning to the study itself: Disease control was seen in 31% of patients, objective responses in 18%.

Alongside CTLA-4 blockade with ipilimumab, patients with chemo-refractory metastatic non-small-cell lung cancer received focal radiation. TCRdb keeps only in-frame clones here, not all; method: immunoSEQ multiplex PCR. This repertoire shows approximately 46,000 clones, 70% to 90% found once; its top ten account for approximately 30%. As regards this clone: Its antigen is not known.

General study results and limits: Increased serum interferon-beta after radiation also reportedly predicted response strongly. Blood saw expansion of tumor-derived TCR clones after radiotherapy plus ipilimumab.

Per the germline V gene, CDR1 is SEHNR and CDR2 is FQNEAQ (reference sequence). Trimming removed 5 bases from V and 7 bases from J; junction bases left unmatched: 12. The CDR3 is made up of 16 amino acids. The sample was peripheral blood, taken from a patient treated with radiotherapy plus ipilimumab. The V call is TRBV7-9, the J call TRBJ2-1; TRBD1 matches at 9 bases. This TCR derives from a human donor with non-small cell lung cancer whose response to radiotherapy plus ipilimumab could not be evaluated. CDR3 nucleotide sequence: TGTGCCAGCAGCGTATACAGGGGGCGGGTGTTGAATGAGCAGTTCTTC. It codes for CASSVYRGRVLNEQFF.